Below, 31 T cell receptor beta chains from the same sample are listed, as sequenced in a study of blood T cell repertoires in COVID-19. Using immunoSEQ multiplex PCR, the repertoire was profiled, and TCRdb retains in-frame clones only, with some absent. Of around 72,000 clones listed, over 65% were seen once; the top ten hold around a sixth. Sequenced: peripheral blood. These receptors originate from a woman of 80 years or more with acute or convalescent COVID-19.

The V and J genes are TRBV5-1 and TRBJ1-6; D is unclear. V shed 1 base and J shed 2 bases, with 13 bases lying between them. The CDR3 sequence is 17 residues long. Germline loops: CDR1 SGHRS, CDR2 YFSETQ. CDR3 in DNA: TGCGCCAGCAGCTTGCATTCAGGAGGCACCTATAATTCACCCCTCCACTTT. Its protein is CASSLHSGGTYNSPLHF.

This chain joins TRBV5-4 and TRBJ1-2; TRBD1 matches at 7 bases. J was trimmed by 0 bases and V by 5 bases; bases with no gene match: 4. The CDR3 is 14 residues long. Germline CDR1 and CDR2: SGHNT and YYREEE (reference sequence). The CDR3 here is CASSPGTANYGYTF. The DNA of the CDR3 is TGTGCCAGCAGTCCCGGGACAGCTAACTATGGCTACACCTTC.

This clone came up once. The chain employs TRBV5-1 and TRBJ2-5, with a tentative D call TRBD2 (5 bases). Trimming cost V 0 bases and J 0 bases, with 12 bases left between them. This CDR3 contains 16 residues. Germline V gene sequence: CDR1 SGHRS, CDR2 YFSETQ. The CDR3: CASSLAVANYQETQYF. CDR3 bases: TGCGCCAGCAGCTTGGCCGTAGCGAACTACCAAGAGACCCAGTACTTC.

The chain recombines TRBV19 with TRBJ1-1, with D tentatively TRBD1 (5 bases). Germline CDR1 and CDR2: LNHDA and SQIVND (reference sequence). This CDR3 comprises 14 residues. V lost 6 bases to trimming and J lost 1 base, with 12 bases between them. CDR3 loop: CASSRMGGNTEAFF. The CDR3 coding sequence is TGTGCCAGTAGCCGAATGGGGGGGAACACTGAAGCTTTCTTT. Combining the CDR3 with reference TRBV19 and TRBJ1-1 gives the whole variable domain DGGITQSPKYLFRKEGQNVTLSCEQNLNHDAMYWYRQDPGQGLRLIYYSQIVNDFQKGDIAEGYSVSREKKESFPLTVTSAQKNPTAFYLCASSRMGGNTEAFFGQGTRLTVV.

This rearrangement joins TRBV21-1 to TRBJ1-1; no check of the table's D call, TRBD1, against the DNA was made. TRBV21-1 constitutes a pseudogene. The CDR3 contains 16 residues. In nucleotides, the CDR3 is TGTGCCAGCAGCAAAGAGGAGACAGAAATGAACACTGAAGCTTTCTTT. It is translated as CASSKEETEMNTEAFF.

This rearrangement joins TRBV6-4 to TRBJ2-5; no clear D. The CDR3 extends over 13 amino acids. Germline V gene lookup returns CDR1 MRHNA and CDR2 SNTAGT. With 0 bases removed from V and 4 bases from J, the gap between germline ends came to 6 bases. The CDR3 DNA sequence: TGTGCCAGCAGTGACTCGAGTGGAGAGACCCAGTACTTC. It specifies CASSDSSGETQYF.

The CDR3 coding sequence is TGTGCCAGCCAGCAAGCGGGACGAGGTGAGCAGTTCTTC. This encodes CASQQAGRGEQFF. V and J are TRBV7-9 and TRBJ2-1; 7 bases map to TRBD2. Germline V gives CDR1 SEHNR, CDR2 FQNEAQ (reference sequence). The CDR3 has 13 amino acids. Trimming cost V 8 bases and J 9 bases; bases outside gene matches: 10.

This clone was detected many times. This rearrangement joins TRBV7-9 to TRBJ2-5; 7 bases match TRBD1. The CDR3 sequence is 13 residues long. The junction had 4 bases not matched to a gene; V was cut back by 5 bases and J by 4 bases. The germline V gene encodes CDR1 SEHNR and CDR2 FQNEAQ (reference sequence). CDR3 amino acids: CASSPTGPETQYF. CDR3 DNA: TGTGCCAGCAGCCCGACAGGGCCAGAGACCCAGTACTTC.

The chain carries TRBV19 and TRBJ1-5; D gene ambiguous. V lost 6 bases and J 0 bases, leaving 18 bases between the germline ends. Germline CDR1 LNHDA, CDR2 SQIVND (reference sequence). The CDR3 is 17 amino acids. Here the CDR3 DNA reads TGTGCCAGTAGGCTACCCAAGGCGGCCCATAGCAATCAGCCCCAGCATTTT. Residues: CASRLPKAAHSNQPQHF.

The genes are TRBV7-2 and TRBJ1-2; 8 positions agree with TRBD1. With V trimmed by 5 bases and J by 5 bases, 7 bases remained unmatched. Germline V gene data show CDR1 as SGHTA and CDR2 as FQGNSA. This CDR3 has 14 residues. Here the CDR3 reads CASSPRQGIYGYTF. DNA of the CDR3: TGTGCCAGCAGCCCCAGACAGGGGATTTATGGCTACACCTTC.

The chain joins TRBV7-2 to TRBJ1-5; TRBD1 might be the D (6 bases). The CDR3 has 15 amino acids. Germline V lookup: CDR1 SGHTA, CDR2 FQGNSA. V shed 1 base and J shed 9 bases, with 16 bases lying between them. The DNA for the CDR3 is TGTGCCAGCAGCTTAGAACAGGGCGGGAGTATGCCCCAGCATTTT. Its translation: CASSLEQGGSMPQHF.

This chain joins TRBV4-2 and TRBJ1-1; a possible D gene is TRBD1 (5 bases). In germline, CDR1 is LGHNA, CDR2 YNFKEQ. The CDR3 length is 14 residues. Trimming removed 3 bases from V and 6 bases from J, with 14 bases in between. DNA for the CDR3: TGTGCCAGCAGCCAGGAGGGTTGGGGGTCTGAAGCTTTCTTT. Translation: CASSQEGWGSEAFF.

The chain uses TRBV5-1 and TRBJ2-1; 12 bases are shared with TRBD2. CDR1 SGHRS and CDR2 YFSETQ come from the germline V gene. V dropped 0 bases and J dropped 5; count of bases not matched to a gene: 3. The CDR3 consists of 16 residues. The CDR3 DNA follows: TGCGCCAGCAGCTTGGTGCTAGCGGGAGGGAACAATGAGCAGTTCTTC. Translating it yields CASSLVLAGGNNEQFF.

Only a few counts were recorded for this clone. The chain employs TRBV2 and TRBJ1-2, with a possible D match to TRBD1 (5 bases). CDR3 length: 11 residues. Germline assignment: CDR1 SNHLY and CDR2 FYNNEI. Trimming took off 6 bases at V and 5 bases at J, with 7 bases between the two ends. The CDR3 sequence: CASRTDYGYTF. In nucleotides, the CDR3 is TGTGCCAGCAGGACAGATTATGGCTACACCTTC.

This clone came up a few times. The chain has TRBV19 and TRBJ1-1; 10 nucleotides line up with TRBD1. J lost 10 bases, V lost 4 bases, and 12 bases had no gene match. Looked up from germline, CDR1 is LNHDA and CDR2 is SQIVND (reference sequence). The CDR3 is made up of 15 amino acids. CDR3 loop: CASSKGLRTGGAAFF. CDR3 nucleotides: TGTGCCAGTAGTAAAGGACTCCGGACAGGGGGAGCAGCTTTCTTT. Full variable domain (rest looked up from reference TRBV19 and TRBJ1-1): DGGITQSPKYLFRKEGQNVTLSCEQNLNHDAMYWYRQDPGQGLRLIYYSQIVNDFQKGDIAEGYSVSREKKESFPLTVTSAQKNPTAFYLCASSKGLRTGGAAFFGQGTRLTVV.

CDR3: CASSLGLMNTEAFF. The CDR3 DNA reads as TGTGCCAGCAGCCTTGGACTCATGAACACTGAAGCTTTCTTT. V and J are TRBV21-1 and TRBJ1-1. TRBV21-1 counts as a pseudogene. The CDR3 totals 14 residues.

This chain joins TRBV6-2 or TRBV6-3 and TRBJ2-1; D ambiguous. In germline, CDR1 is MNHEY, CDR2 SVGEGT. The CDR3 covers 14 residues. Trimming left V 1 base short and J 9 bases short, with 13 bases between. Here the CDR3 DNA reads TGTGCCAGCAGTTACTGGGCCCGCAGTCTTGAGCAGTTCTTC. Translated: CASSYWARSLEQFF.

The chain employs TRBV5-4 and TRBJ2-5; D may be TRBD2 (7 bases). CDR1 is SGHNT, CDR2 YYREEE, per germline (reference sequence). V was cut by 1 base and J by 4 bases, with 17 bases left in between. This CDR3 is 16 amino acids long. In DNA form, the CDR3 reads TGTGCCAGCAGCTTGCGGGGAGGGGGTCGGGTAGAGACCCAGTACTTC. Translation gives CASSLRGGGRVETQYF.

The sample holds a few counts of this clone. The gene calls are TRBV9 and TRBJ1-4; TRBD1 aligns across 7 bases. The ends lost 4 bases at V and 8 bases at J; junction bases unmatched: 11. The CDR3 sequence is 15 residues long. Germline CDR1 SGDLS, CDR2 YYNGEE. The DNA for the CDR3 is TGTGCCAGCAGCCCGGGACAGCGTTATTTAGAAAAACTGTTTTTT. The encoded protein is CASSPGQRYLEKLFF.

V gene TRBV28 combines with J gene TRBJ1-2; weak D call: TRBD1 (5 bases). The ends were cut back, 3 bases at V and 4 bases at J, with 9 bases in the middle. Germline V gene lookup returns CDR1 MDHEN and CDR2 SYDVKM. This CDR3 contains 13 residues. This CDR3 is CASSLTQGYGYTF. As DNA, the CDR3 is TGTGCCAGCAGTTTGACTCAGGGCTATGGCTACACCTTC.

V usage is TRBV7-3 and J usage is TRBJ1-3, with D possibly TRBD1 on 6 matching bases. The CDR3 has 15 residues. V was cut by 2 bases and J by 0 bases, with 8 bases left in between. CDR1 is SGHTA and CDR2 is FQGTGA in the germline V gene. CDR3 in amino acids: CASSLQGGSGNTIYF. The CDR3 region has the DNA TGTGCCAGCAGCTTACAAGGGGGCTCTGGAAACACCATATATTTT.

The J gene is TRBJ2-7, the V gene TRBV7-2; TRBD2 aligns across 12 bases. The CDR3 covers 15 residues. Trimming removed 3 bases from V and 8 bases from J; junction bases left unmatched: 8. CDR1 SGHTA and CDR2 FQGNSA come from the germline V gene. The CDR3 loop reads CASSFLAGGATKQYF. CDR3 bases: TGTGCCAGCAGCTTCCTAGCGGGAGGGGCTACCAAGCAGTACTTC.

This clone was seen a few times. The rearrangement uses TRBV7-2 and TRBJ1-6; maybe TRBD1 (6 bases). The germline V gene encodes CDR1 SGHTA and CDR2 FQGNSA. V dropped 6 bases and J dropped 5 bases, with 14 bases sitting between them. The CDR3 extends over 15 amino acids. Here the CDR3 DNA reads TGTGCCAGCAGACTCCTGACAGGAGATAATTCACCCCTCCACTTT. Translation: CASRLLTGDNSPLHF.

This chain uses TRBV25-1 with TRBJ1-4; TRBD1 agrees at 7 bases. Germline V gives CDR1 MGHDK, CDR2 SYGVNS. The trim removed 4 bases at V and 4 bases at J, leaving 6 bases unmatched. This CDR3 region has 15 residues. CDR3 loop: CASSASGTVNEKLFF. As DNA, the CDR3 is TGTGCCAGCAGTGCTTCCGGGACAGTTAATGAAAAACTGTTTTTT.

This clone was picked up a small number of times. The chain links TRBV27 to TRBJ2-7, with 12 bases lining up with TRBD1. From germline, CDR1 is MNHEY and CDR2 SMNVEV (reference sequence). J was trimmed by 2 bases and V by 5 bases; bases with no gene match: 7. This CDR3 contains 16 residues. This CDR3 is CASSGGTGGRTYEQYF. The DNA of the CDR3 is TGTGCCAGCAGTGGGGGGACAGGGGGCCGAACCTACGAGCAGTACTTC.

The rearrangement links TRBV5-6 to TRBJ2-1, with D uncertain. Germline CDR1 and CDR2: SGHDT and YYEEEE. V lost 0 bases and J 6 bases, leaving 13 bases between the germline ends. CDR3 length equals 15 residues. The CDR3 nucleotides read TGTGCCAGCAGCTTGGACTTTCTGCTCCTCAATGAGCAGTTCTTC. It specifies CASSLDFLLLNEQFF.

The chain recombines TRBV6-5 with TRBJ2-3; TRBD2 is a possible D gene (6 bases). Germline V gives CDR1 MNHEY, CDR2 SVGAGI. V lost 7 bases and J lost 2, with 10 bases in between. This CDR3 region has 13 residues. The CDR3 loop is CASKRVNTDTQYF. CDR3 in DNA: TGTGCCAGCAAGCGGGTAAACACAGATACGCAGTATTTT.

J is TRBJ2-4 and V is TRBV3-1 (or the pseudogene TRBV3-2); perhaps TRBD2 as D (6 bases). The V end was cut by 0 bases, the J end by 5 bases, with 17 bases between. Germline values: CDR1 LGHDT, CDR2 YNNKEL (reference sequence). The CDR3 totals 17 residues. CDR3 sequence reads: CASSQDTSRGFQNIQYF. The CDR3, as DNA: TGTGCCAGCAGCCAAGATACTAGCCGAGGGTTCCAAAACATTCAGTACTTC.

The chain carries TRBV27 and TRBJ1-5; possible D gene TRBD1, 6 bases. Trimming cost V 4 bases and J 2 bases, with 15 bases left between them. CDR1 and CDR2 (germline): MNHEY, SMNVEV (reference sequence). The CDR3 consists of 16 residues. In DNA, the CDR3 is TGTGCCAGCAGTTCCCACCGGGACAAAGGCAATCAGCCCCAGCATTTT. It is translated as CASSSHRDKGNQPQHF.

The chain recombines TRBV5-8 with TRBJ1-1; D remains ambiguous. This CDR3 has 14 amino acids. The germline V gene has CDR1 SGHTS and CDR2 YDEGEE. Trimming took off 0 bases at V and 1 base at J, with 7 bases between the two ends. DNA for the CDR3: TGTGCCAGCAGCTTGGTTGGCAGGAACACTGAAGCTTTCTTT. Its translation: CASSLVGRNTEAFF.

This clone occurred once. The rearrangement uses TRBV5-1 and TRBJ2-2, with 7 bases matching TRBD1. Trimming removed 4 bases from V and 4 bases from J; junction bases left unmatched: 7. CDR3 size: 15 residues. Germline loops: CDR1 SGHRS, CDR2 YFSETQ. The CDR3, as DNA: TGCGCCAGCAGCGCCCGACAGGGAACCACCGGGGAGCTGTTTTTT. It is translated as CASSARQGTTGELFF.